The 10 T cell receptor beta chains reported below all come from one sample, sequenced in a study of Ad26.COV2.S vaccination and SARS-CoV-2 variants. Clones were read by immunoSEQ multiplex PCR, and TCRdb kept only the in-frame ones, dropping some. The sample lists tens of thousands of clones; 82% were seen once. This specimen consisted of peripheral blood, obtained after recovery from COVID-19. These TCRs come from a human donor who had recovered from COVID-19.

The chain links TRBV10-2 to TRBJ2-7; D is possibly TRBD1 (6 bases). Germline V gene lookup returns CDR1 WSHSY and CDR2 SAAADI. V was pared by 3 bases and J by 0 bases, with 6 bases between. The CDR3 extends over 13 amino acids. The CDR3 DNA reads TGCGCCAGCAGTGAACAGGGCTCCTACGAGCAGTACTTC. Residues: CASSEQGSYEQYF.

This chain connects TRBV9 to TRBJ2-2; D may be TRBD1 (6 bases). Germline V gene data show CDR1 as SGDLS and CDR2 as YYNGEE. The CDR3 loop spans 16 amino acids. V was pared by 6 bases and J by 0 bases, with 15 bases between. The CDR3 loop is CASTKLQGANTGELFF. The CDR3 nucleotides read TGTGCCAGCACTAAGTTACAGGGAGCGAACACCGGGGAGCTGTTTTTT.

The V call is TRBV4-1, the J call TRBJ2-2; 8 nucleotides line up with TRBD2. Trimming took 3 bases from V and 5 from J; bases not matched to a gene: 11. The V gene's germline CDR1 is MGHRA and CDR2 YSYEKL. The CDR3 loop spans 17 amino acids. The CDR3 bases are TGCGCCAGCAGCCAGCTCATAGCGGGACTGGTAACCGGGGAGCTGTTTTTT. It translates to CASSQLIAGLVTGELFF.

The chain joins TRBV19 to TRBJ2-1, with unresolved D. Trimming took off 9 bases at V and 0 bases at J, with 9 bases between the two ends. This CDR3 has 13 amino acids. CDR1 is LNHDA and CDR2 is SQIVND in the germline V gene (reference sequence). The CDR3 DNA reads as TGTGCCAGCCGGCAGAGCTCCTACAATGAGCAGTTCTTC. Protein product: CASRQSSYNEQFF. Based on the CDR3 plus reference TRBV19 and TRBJ2-1, the full variable domain is DGGITQSPKYLFRKEGQNVTLSCEQNLNHDAMYWYRQDPGQGLRLIYYSQIVNDFQKGDIAEGYSVSREKKESFPLTVTSAQKNPTAFYLCASRQSSYNEQFFGPGTRLTVL.

The gene calls are TRBV5-8 and TRBJ2-5, with D possibly matching TRBD2 (5 bases). The CDR3 runs 15 residues. Germline assignment: CDR1 SGHTS and CDR2 YDEGEE. Trimming removed 0 bases at V and 5 bases at J, with 14 bases between. CDR3 sequence (DNA): TGTGCCAGCAGCTTGGGAGCGGATCGCATCGAGACCCAGTACTTC. It is translated as CASSLGADRIETQYF. Based on the CDR3 plus reference TRBV5-8 and TRBJ2-5, the full variable domain is EAGVTQSPTHLIKTRGQQATLRCSPISGHTSVYWYQQALGLGLQFLLWYDEGEERNRGNFPPRFSGRQFPNYSSELNVNALELEDSALYLCASSLGADRIETQYFGPGTRLLVL.

The V and J genes are TRBV5-1 and TRBJ1-3; D is undetermined. V was pared by 1 base and J by 3 bases, with 14 bases between. The length of the CDR3 is 16 residues. The germline V gene has CDR1 SGHRS and CDR2 YFSETQ. The CDR3 here is CASSLSPADLGNTIYF. The CDR3 nucleotides are TGCGCCAGCAGCTTGTCCCCCGCGGATCTTGGAAACACCATATATTTT.

The chain joins TRBV27 to TRBJ1-4; 7 nucleotides match TRBD1. Germline V lookup: CDR1 MNHEY, CDR2 SMNVEV (reference sequence). J was trimmed by 0 bases and V by 1 base; bases with no gene match: 8. The CDR3 consists of 18 residues. This chain's CDR3 is CASSLYSGTASTNEKLFF. CDR3 sequence (DNA): TGTGCCAGCAGTTTATATTCCGGGACAGCCTCAACTAATGAAAAACTGTTTTTT.

V is TRBV3-1 (or the pseudogene TRBV3-2) and J is TRBJ1-1; maybe TRBD1 (5 bases). Deletions cut 1 base from V and 3 bases from J, with 18 bases between. The CDR3 sequence is 17 residues long. Germline CDR1 and CDR2: LGHDT and YNNKEL (reference sequence). In nucleotides, the CDR3 is TGTGCCAGCAGCCAAGGTACCTTCAGGGACTTGTACACTGAAGCTTTCTTT. Its protein is CASSQGTFRDLYTEAFF.

The chain links TRBV7-2 to TRBJ2-7; 10 bases match TRBD1. The trim removed 3 bases at V and 3 bases at J, leaving 5 bases unmatched. The CDR3 is made up of 15 amino acids. Germline V gene data show CDR1 as SGHTA and CDR2 as FQGNSA. The CDR3 reads CASSFGGQGGYEQYF. The DNA for the CDR3 is TGTGCCAGCAGCTTCGGAGGACAGGGGGGCTACGAGCAGTACTTC.

The DNA for the CDR3 is TGTGCCAGCAGCGCTTTTCTTAGCAGCGGATCCTACGAGCAGTACTTC. Its protein is CASSAFLSSGSYEQYF. The chain carries TRBV28 and TRBJ2-7; D possibly corresponds to TRBD2 (5 bases). V lost 6 bases and J lost 1, with 19 bases in between. CDR1 is MDHEN, CDR2 SYDVKM, per germline. This CDR3 is built from 16 residues.